Following are 24 T cell receptor beta chains from one sample sequenced in a study of blood T cell repertoires in COVID-19. Only in-frame clones appear in the TCRdb table, and some are missing; sequencing was by immunoSEQ multiplex PCR. The table includes around 25,000 clones, over 55% detected once. The sequenced sample consisted of peripheral blood. These receptors were collected from a woman of 80 years or more with acute or convalescent COVID-19.

This CDR3 reads CASSNVGQPQHF. CDR3 in DNA: TGTGCCAGCAGCAACGTCGGGCAGCCCCAGCATTTT. This rearrangement joins TRBV5-5 to TRBJ1-5; D not certain. CDR1 is SGHKS and CDR2 is YYEKEE in the germline V gene (reference sequence). Trimming removed 4 bases from V and 7 bases from J, with 9 bases in between. The CDR3 has 12 amino acids.

About this clone: The sample contains more than one DNA sequence encoding this CDR3. The genes are TRBV4-3 and TRBJ2-7, with D tentatively TRBD2 (6 bases). The V gene lost 3 bases and the J gene lost 4 bases, with 16 bases spanning the gap. This CDR3 contains 15 residues. Germline V gene lookup returns CDR1 LGHNA and CDR2 YSLEER. The DNA of the CDR3 is TGCGCCAGCAGCCACTCCGGGACGGGGGAGTACGAGCAGTACTTC. Encoded protein: CASSHSGTGEYEQYF.

The V gene is TRBV7-6, the J gene TRBJ1-1, with TRBD1 matching over 8 bases. Germline trimming cut 2 bases from V and 3 bases from J; bases unmatched to any gene: 11. This CDR3 has 17 amino acids. The germline CDR1 and CDR2 sequences are SGHVS and FNYEAQ. The CDR3 DNA is TGTGCCAGCAGCTTATTATCTACAGGGGGTATAGACACTGAAGCTTTCTTT. This gives the protein CASSLLSTGGIDTEAFF.

The chain uses TRBV6-6 and TRBJ2-2, with D possibly matching TRBD2 (5 bases). V was shortened by 3 bases and J by 3 bases, with 14 bases between the two germline ends. The CDR3 runs 16 residues. From germline, CDR1 is MNHNY and CDR2 SVGAGI (reference sequence). The CDR3 DNA reads TGTGCCAGCAGTTATCTGAGTGGGAGAGACACCGGGGAGCTGTTTTTT. It is translated as CASSYLSGRDTGELFF.

The rearrangement uses TRBV2 and TRBJ1-5, with a possible D match to TRBD1 (5 bases). The CDR3 loop spans 15 amino acids. Germline V gene lookup returns CDR1 SNHLY and CDR2 FYNNEI. The germline V and J ends were trimmed by 6 bases and 3 bases, with 15 bases remaining between them. This CDR3 reads CASSLRAGDNQPQHF. The DNA for the CDR3 is TGTGCCAGCAGCCTAAGGGCGGGGGACAATCAGCCCCAGCATTTT.

This clone has more than one count but fewer than ten. The CDR3 spells CASSARDRGGYGYTF. CDR3 nucleotides: TGTGCCAGTAGTGCCCGGGACAGGGGAGGTTATGGCTACACCTTC. The rearrangement joins TRBV19 to TRBJ1-2, with 10 bases matching TRBD1. This CDR3 spans 15 amino acids. V dropped 5 bases and J dropped 5; count of bases not matched to a gene: 8. The germline CDR1 and CDR2 sequences are LNHDA and SQIVND (reference sequence).

The chain is built from TRBV5-1 and TRBJ2-1; 10 bases agree with TRBD2. CDR3 size: 15 residues. Germline V lookup: CDR1 SGHRS, CDR2 YFSETQ. With 5 bases clipped from V and 7 bases from J, the junction kept 9 bases outside the gene matches. CDR3 DNA sequence: TGCGCCAGCAGGCCTACCGGGACTAGCGTGAATGAGCAGTTCTTC. Residues: CASRPTGTSVNEQFF.

The CDR3 sequence is CASSRVIWDTIYF. The CDR3 nucleotides read TGTGCCAGCAGCCGGGTCATTTGGGACACCATATATTTT. This sequence joins TRBV28 and TRBJ1-3; no reliable D call. V lost 6 bases, J lost 8 bases, and 14 bases lay in between. The CDR3 extends over 13 amino acids. Germline V gene sequence: CDR1 MDHEN, CDR2 SYDVKM. The entire variable domain, with the rest obtained from reference TRBV28 and TRBJ1-3, is as follows: DVKVTQSSRYLVKRTGEKVFLECVQDMDHENMFWYRQDPGLGLRLIYFSYDVKMKEKGDIPEGYSVSREKKERFSLILESASTNQTSMYLCASSRVIWDTIYFGEGSWLTVV.

The chain couples TRBV5-1 to TRBJ2-1, with 9 bases identical to TRBD2. The germline V gene has CDR1 SGHRS and CDR2 YFSETQ. The CDR3 covers 14 residues. V was clipped by 2 bases and J by 5 bases; unmatched bases: 2. CDR3 region: CASSFAGGHNEQFF. For the CDR3, the DNA is TGCGCCAGCAGCTTCGCGGGAGGGCACAATGAGCAGTTCTTC.

This chain links TRBV6-1 with TRBJ1-1, with D unresolved. CDR1 is MNHNS and CDR2 is SASEGT in the germline V gene. This CDR3 comprises 15 residues. The V and J ends lost 1 base and 5 bases respectively, with 14 bases between them. The CDR3 DNA follows: TGTGCCAGCAGTGAAGTGACACGGCTCAGGACTGAAGCTTTCTTT. It encodes CASSEVTRLRTEAFF.

The chain combines TRBV6-4 with TRBJ1-1; D remains ambiguous. The CDR3 spans 14 residues. CDR1 and CDR2 (germline): MRHNA, SNTAGT. Trimming cost V 6 bases and J 4 bases, with 15 bases left between them. This CDR3 reads CASRTHTLSTEAFF. The CDR3, as DNA: TGTGCCAGCAGGACACATACCTTGAGCACTGAAGCTTTCTTT.

The chain is built from TRBV20-1 and TRBJ2-7; D perhaps matches TRBD2 (6 bases). Per germline, CDR1 DFQATT and CDR2 SNEGSKA (reference sequence). V was shortened by 3 bases and J by 4 bases, with 13 bases between the two germline ends. The CDR3 extends over 13 amino acids. As DNA, the CDR3 is TGCAGTGCTAGTCCCATGACTAGTTACGAGCAGTACTTC. It encodes CSASPMTSYEQYF.

In its sample, this clone was seen once. The V gene is TRBV11-2, the J gene TRBJ2-1, with D maybe TRBD2 (6 bases). Between the trimmed V and J ends, which lost 5 bases and 6 bases, there was a span of 8 bases. CDR1 is SGHAT, CDR2 FQNNGV, per germline. This CDR3 is 12 amino acids long. Here the CDR3 DNA reads TGTGCCAGCAGCCTGGAGGGCAATGAGCAGTTCTTC. Its protein is CASSLEGNEQFF.

The chain has TRBV7-8 and TRBJ2-7, with TRBD2 as a possible D gene (5 bases). V was pared by 5 bases and J by 6 bases, with 20 bases between. Germline CDR1 is SGHVS and CDR2 is FQNEAQ. The CDR3 runs to 15 residues. CDR3 bases: TGTGCCAGCAGCCATAGACGTGAGGGATTGGTCGAGCAGTACTTC. This gives the protein CASSHRREGLVEQYF.

The chain joins TRBV30 to TRBJ1-2; TRBD1 agrees at 8 bases. The CDR3 runs to 13 residues. V shed 6 bases and J 5 bases; nucleotides not matched to a gene: 8. Germline CDR1 is GTSNPN and CDR2 is SVGIG (reference sequence). CDR3 sequence: CACASGGDYGYTF. The CDR3 DNA sequence: TGTGCCTGCGCCTCAGGGGGCGATTATGGCTACACCTTC.

This clone was observed at least ten times. This chain links TRBV19 with TRBJ1-5; 7 bases align to TRBD1. Looked up from germline, CDR1 is LNHDA and CDR2 is SQIVND (reference sequence). The V segment lost 9 bases and the J segment 11 bases; nucleotides outside the gene matches: 19. The CDR3 runs to 15 residues. The CDR3 loop is CASENPKGQSMSQHF. In DNA, the CDR3 is TGTGCCAGCGAGAATCCTAAGGGACAGTCTATGTCCCAGCATTTT.

This clone appeared a few times. The chain is built from TRBV9 and TRBJ2-2; 11 positions match TRBD2. Trimming took 2 bases from V and 4 from J; bases not matched to a gene: 4. In germline, CDR1 is SGDLS, CDR2 YYNGEE. The CDR3 extends over 16 amino acids. The CDR3 DNA sequence: TGTGCCAGCAGCGTGACTAGCGGGAAGGGCACCGGGGAGCTGTTTTTT. This sequence encodes CASSVTSGKGTGELFF.

The rearrangement links TRBV5-6 to TRBJ1-5; D is uncertain. This CDR3 has 15 residues. Per the germline V gene, CDR1 is SGHDT and CDR2 is YYEEEE. V was cut by 4 bases and J by 6 bases, with 17 bases left in between. CDR3 bases: TGTGCCAGCAGCCCAGGCTATCCCGGTGGTCAGCCCCAGCATTTT. Protein product: CASSPGYPGGQPQHF.

As concerns this clone: An end of the junction differs from the germline gene, which may be a read error. J is TRBJ2-1 and V is TRBV9; 7 nucleotides align to TRBD2. The CDR3 has 15 amino acids. Germline assignment: CDR1 SGDLS and CDR2 YYNGEE. CDR3 sequence reads: CVSSVGSGFYNEQFF. The CDR3 coding sequence is TGTGTCAGCAGCGTAGGTAGCGGGTTTTACAATGAGCAGTTCTTC.

V gene TRBV18 combines with J gene TRBJ2-1; 10 nucleotides agree with TRBD2. CDR3 length equals 17 residues. CDR1 KGHSH and CDR2 LQKENI come from the germline V gene. V was pared by 8 bases and J by 2 bases, with 12 bases of the junction left unmatched. The CDR3 protein is CASRRTKRGGAYNEQFF. CDR3 nucleotides: TGTGCCAGCAGAAGAACCAAGCGGGGGGGCGCCTACAATGAGCAGTTCTTC.

The genes are TRBV19 and TRBJ2-2; 7 bases align to TRBD1. The V gene's germline CDR1 is LNHDA and CDR2 SQIVND (reference sequence). The CDR3 contains 16 residues. V dropped 7 bases and J dropped 0; count of bases not matched to a gene: 8. For the CDR3, the DNA is TGTGCCAGTACAAGGGTGGGACAGACGAACACCGGGGAGCTGTTTTTT. Translated, it gives CASTRVGQTNTGELFF.

This clone showed up just a few times. This chain links TRBV19 with TRBJ2-7; D perhaps matches TRBD1 (7 bases). From germline, CDR1 is LNHDA and CDR2 SQIVND (reference sequence). Trimming pared 4 bases from V and 3 bases from J, leaving 13 bases between. There are 14 residues in the CDR3. The CDR3 DNA follows: TGTGCCAGTAGTAGACGACAGGGAGGCTACGAGCAGTACTTC. Protein: CASSRRQGGYEQYF. Looking up the rest from reference TRBV19 and TRBJ2-7 gives the full variable domain: DGGITQSPKYLFRKEGQNVTLSCEQNLNHDAMYWYRQDPGQGLRLIYYSQIVNDFQKGDIAEGYSVSREKKESFPLTVTSAQKNPTAFYLCASSRRQGGYEQYFGPGTRLTVT.

This chain connects TRBV9 to TRBJ1-1; a possible D gene is TRBD1 (6 bases). The CDR3 runs 16 residues. In germline, CDR1 is SGDLS, CDR2 YYNGEE. Trimming cost V 3 bases and J 11 bases, with 26 bases left between them. This chain's CDR3 is CASSAPRDRMVSVAFF. In DNA, the CDR3 is TGTGCCAGCAGCGCCCCCCGAGACAGGATGGTGTCTGTCGCTTTCTTT. Variable domain in full (rest from reference TRBV9 and TRBJ1-1): DSGVTQTPKHLITATGQRVTLRCSPRSGDLSVYWYQQSLDQGLQFLIQYYNGEERAKGNILERFSAQQFPDLHSELNLSSLELGDSALYFCASSAPRDRMVSVAFFGQGTRLTVV.

V gene TRBV5-4 combines with J gene TRBJ2-5, with 13 bases fitting TRBD2. There are 17 residues in the CDR3. The V and J ends lost 0 bases and 5 bases, in that order; junction bases with no gene match: 7. Per germline, CDR1 SGHNT and CDR2 YYREEE (reference sequence). Written as DNA, the CDR3 is TGTGCCAGCAGCTTGGGGACTAGCGGGAGAGAGGGGGAGACCCAGTACTTC. Translation gives CASSLGTSGREGETQYF.